Below are 5 T cell receptor beta chains sequenced from a single sample in a study of T cell repertoires in cytomegalovirus infection. Their target antigens are unknown. TCRdb reprocessed the reads with MiXCR, giving one entry per CDR3 protein. The table has some 110,000 distinct CDR3 sequences, approximately 30% seen once. The specimen comprised CD8+ T cells from cultured PBMCs, sampled from culture after CMV antigen stimulation. These receptors originate from a human donor in good health (CMV status not recorded). Some clones in this sample may be carry-over from other donors' samples.

V gene TRBV12-3 or TRBV12-4 combines with J gene TRBJ2-7; D is perhaps TRBD1 (6 bases). The CDR3 covers 14 residues. Trimming stripped 7 bases from V and 2 bases from J, with 15 bases between. The CDR3, as DNA: TGTGCCAGCACCCTTACAGGGTTTACCTACGAGCAGTACTTC. As protein: CASTLTGFTYEQYF.

The CDR3 loop is CASSPMDRVSNQPQHF. The CDR3 region has the DNA TGTGCCAGCAGCCCGATGGACAGGGTTAGCAATCAGCCCCAGCATTTT. The chain couples TRBV6-2 or TRBV6-3 to TRBJ1-5; 8 bases map to TRBD1. The CDR3 is made up of 16 amino acids. Per the germline V gene, CDR1 is MNHEY and CDR2 is SVGEGT. V shed 6 bases, J shed 0 bases, and the junction held 7 bases outside the gene matches.

The chain recombines TRBV5-1 with TRBJ1-6; D ambiguous. The V end lost 0 bases, the J end lost 5 bases, and 0 bases lay between the germline ends. CDR1 SGHRS and CDR2 YFSETQ come from the germline V gene. This CDR3 spans 12 amino acids. Written as DNA, the CDR3 is TGCGCCAGCAGCTTGGATAATTCACCCCTCCACTTT. Its translation: CASSLDNSPLHF.

This clonotype was observed a handful of times. The V call is TRBV6-4, the J call TRBJ2-4; D unclear. Trimming left V 0 bases short and J 6 bases short, with 12 bases between. This CDR3 region has 15 residues. Looked up from germline, CDR1 is MRHNA and CDR2 is SNTAGT. The DNA for the CDR3 is TGTGCCAGCAGTGACTCTTTCCATTCGGGAAACATTCAGTACTTC. Amino acid sequence: CASSDSFHSGNIQYF.

The table lists this clonotype with many counts. The chain has TRBV11-2 and TRBJ2-7; D call uncertain. The CDR3 is 15 amino acids. From germline, CDR1 is SGHAT and CDR2 FQNNGV. V was shortened by 1 base and J by 3 bases, with 13 bases between the two germline ends. The CDR3 nucleotides are TGTGCCAGCAGCTTAGGCGTGGGGTCATACTACGAGCAGTACTTC. Its translation is CASSLGVGSYYEQYF.